What follows are 4 T cell receptor beta chains derived from one specimen sequenced in a study of T-cell memory formation after mild COVID-19. TCRdb passed the 5' RACE reads through MiXCR, listing each CDR3 protein once. The data contain about 250,000 distinct CDR3 sequences, roughly 18% of them singletons. Sequences were obtained from PBMCs or a T cell subset sorted from them (not recorded which). The receptors here all came from a man aged 18 to 29 who had mild COVID-19 (a few samples of this study predate the infection). Cell type and time point are not known.

This clonotype was seen more than once but under ten times. The V gene is TRBV5-1, the J gene TRBJ1-3, with D unclear. This CDR3 contains 18 residues. V was cut by 1 base and J by 3 bases, with 20 bases left in between. Germline V gives CDR1 SGHRS, CDR2 YFSETQ. The CDR3 DNA sequence: TGCGCCAGCAGCTTGCCCAGTGATGCGGGAGTGGGTGGAAACACCATATATTTT. This codes for CASSLPSDAGVGGNTIYF.

This clonotype was seen more than once but under ten times. The CDR3 here is CSVEDYPGGSEQYF. For the CDR3, the DNA is TGCAGCGTTGAAGACTACCCAGGGGGAAGCGAGCAGTACTTC. V is TRBV29-1 and J is TRBJ2-7, with 7 bases that match TRBD1. The V segment lost 0 bases and the J segment 6 bases; nucleotides outside the gene matches: 8. The CDR3 is 14 amino acids. In germline, CDR1 is SQVTM, CDR2 ANQGSEA.

This clonotype was counted a few times. The chain uses TRBV12-3 or TRBV12-4 and TRBJ1-6; D not certain. V was pared by 6 bases and J by 7 bases, with 10 bases between. The CDR3 spans 13 residues. DNA for the CDR3: TGTGCCAGCAGCCTGGGATCGAATTCACCCCTCCACTTT. Its translation: CASSLGSNSPLHF.

This chain links TRBV5-5 with TRBJ2-5, with unresolved D. This CDR3 spans 14 amino acids. V lost 2 bases and J 1 base, leaving 9 bases between the germline ends. Looked up from germline, CDR1 is SGHKS and CDR2 is YYEKEE (reference sequence). The CDR3 sequence: CASSLDSFQETQYF. CDR3 nucleotide sequence: TGTGCCAGCAGCTTAGATTCATTCCAAGAGACCCAGTACTTC.